One TCR beta chain is described in this entry. This record comes from a study of T cell changes during pregnancy in multiple sclerosis. Profiled with immunoSEQ multiplex PCR; TCRdb holds only in-frame clones, not every one. This sample has more than 50,000 clones, with about 89% found just once. With 5 bases clipped from V and 4 bases from J, the junction kept 7 bases outside the gene matches. CDR3 length: 14 residues. Germline-derived CDR1 and CDR2 are SGHTA and FQGNSA. The sequence derives from a female donor in good health, enrolled as a control in a pregnancy study. The chain has TRBV7-2 and TRBJ1-2, with TRBD1 matching 7 bases. Sequences were derived from CD4+ T cells from peripheral blood mononuclear cells, sampled after pregnancy. The CDR3 DNA reads as TGTGCCAGCAGCGTTGACAGGGATGGCTATGGCTACACCTTC. Protein: CASSVDRDGYGYTF.